Sequencing of this TCR beta chain was carried out in a study of cytomegalovirus exposure and HLA in healthy donors. Looking at the study overall: Caucasian-associated ancestry cluster membership applied to about four fifths of under 450 genotyped donors.

Regarding this clone: What it binds is not known.

V was trimmed by 2 bases and J by 0 bases, leaving 8 bases between them. Germline lookup yields CDR1 MNHEY and CDR2 SVGAGI. The CDR3 loop spans 15 amino acids. The PCR was carried out with 60 Vbeta primers and 13 Jbeta primers. Assay used: immunoSEQ multiplex PCR; TCRdb lists only in-frame clones, some missing. The sample table sets out approximately 140,000 clones. Study-level results: Compared with the roughly 700-donor mean, an Asian-associated ancestry cluster reportedly had fewer N-insertions, according to a later analysis. Relative to equally common others, HLA-associated TCR beta chains showed greater clonal expansion in a later analysis.

This chain links TRBV6-5 with TRBJ2-1; D uncertain. Sample: PBMCs. The receptor was derived from a woman aged 45-60 years in good health and CMV-seronegative. In DNA, the CDR3 is TGTGCCAGCAGTTACGCGATGAGCTCCTACAATGAGCAGTTCTTC. Translating gives CASSYAMSSYNEQFF.